The 4 T cell receptor beta chains below come from one sample, sequenced in a study of T cells in Graves' hyperthyroidism and ophthalmopathy. Amplification of TCR beta CDR3 regions was performed using RNA transcripts as template. The TCR CDR3 first-round RT-PCR relied on the HTBI primer set. In TCRdb, the multiplex PCR reads were re-called with MiXCR into one record per CDR3 protein. The sample holds hundreds of thousands of distinct CDR3 sequences, roughly 15% seen once. Sequenced sample: blood. The receptors come from a man aged 18 to 35 with Graves' ophthalmopathy.

This clonotype was counted at least ten times. The V gene is TRBV2, the J gene TRBJ1-4, with 7 bases aligning to TRBD1. This CDR3 spans 17 amino acids. CDR1 and CDR2 (germline): SNHLY, FYNNEI. Unmatched junction bases numbered 12, after V lost 3 bases and J lost 5 bases. The CDR3 sequence is CASSDPIRQGMNEKLFF. CDR3 sequence (DNA): TGTGCCAGCAGTGATCCGATCCGACAGGGTATGAATGAAAAACTGTTTTTT.

This clonotype was seen ten or more times. V is TRBV18 and J is TRBJ1-5; D uncertain. Trimming left V 2 bases short and J 4 bases short, with 9 bases between. Germline CDR1 KGHSH, CDR2 LQKENI. CDR3 length equals 14 residues. The CDR3 bases are TGTGCCAGCTCACCAGGGGAAGGGAATCAGCCCCAGCATTTT. Translation gives CASSPGEGNQPQHF.

This clonotype occurred a few times. The genes are TRBV5-1 and TRBJ2-7; 7 bases fit TRBD1. Germline CDR1 is SGHRS and CDR2 is YFSETQ. The V segment lost 0 bases and the J segment 5 bases; nucleotides outside the gene matches: 5. The CDR3 extends over 14 amino acids. In DNA form, the CDR3 reads TGCGCCAGCAGCTTGGGCCAGGGGGAAGACGAGCAGTACTTC. Its protein product is CASSLGQGEDEQYF.

This clonotype was recorded at least ten times. J is TRBJ2-5 and V is TRBV7-6; the match to TRBD2 covers 14 bases. Germline CDR1 is SGHVS and CDR2 is FNYEAQ. The CDR3 is 17 amino acids. The V gene end was trimmed by 5 bases and the J gene end by 1 base; junction bases not matched to a gene: 6. The CDR3 region has the DNA TGTGCCAGCAGCCCCTGGACTAGCGGGGGGACCCAAGAGACCCAGTACTTC. This sequence encodes CASSPWTSGGTQETQYF.